These T cell receptor beta chains were read from a single sample in a study of cytomegalovirus exposure and HLA in healthy donors. The data were produced by immunoSEQ multiplex PCR, yet TCRdb's version contains in-frame clones alone and is incomplete. The sample has 150,000 to 200,000 clones, about 75% seen once; the top ten hold 4.9%. The sample comprised PBMCs. The receptors shown here come from a male donor in good health and CMV-seronegative. CDR3s include the opening cysteine and the closing phenylalanine or tryptophan. A D gene is named only where the DNA matches it firmly. Not all rows give a size; the values are once, few, many and, for expanded clones, a class.

D,size,V,J,DNA,CDR3
NA,once,TRBV19,TRBJ1-5,TGTGCCACCGATAGGCCCAGGGGAGGCAATCAGCCCCAGCATTTT,CATDRPRGGNQPQHF
TRBD2,NA,TRBV5-1,TRBJ2-3,TGCGCCAGCAGCGGTGTAGCGGGGGTGAGGACAGATACGCAGTATTTT,CASSGVAGVRTDTQYF
TRBD2,NA,TRBV7-2,TRBJ2-7,TGTGCCAGCAGCTTAGGACTAGCGGGTGTCTACGAGCAGTACTTC,CASSLGLAGVYEQYF
TRBD1,NA,TRBV19,TRBJ2-7,TGTGCCAGTAGTATAGGGACAGGGATCCTCTACGAGCAGTACTTC,CASSIGTGILYEQYF
NA,NA,TRBV6-1,TRBJ1-5,TGTGCCAGCAGTGACGGCGGATATCAGCCCCAGCATTTT,CASSDGGYQPQHF
NA,few,TRBV6-4,TRBJ1-2,TGTGCCAGCAGTGACTCCAGCTTCGGGGGCTACACCTTC,CASSDSSFGGYTF
NA,NA,TRBV7-2,TRBJ2-7,TGTGCCAGCAGCTTTGTGAGCTCCTACGAGCAGTACTTC,CASSFVSSYEQYF
NA,NA,TRBV28,TRBJ1-1,TGTGCCAGCAGTTTATGGGGGGCTGAGAACACTGAAGCTTTCTTT,CASSLWGAENTEAFF
TRBD2,NA,TRBV2,TRBJ2-5,TGTGCCAACAACGCAGGCGGGGGGGCTGGGGAGACCCAGTACTTC,CANNAGGGAGETQYF
NA,NA,TRBV2,TRBJ1-1,TGTGCCAGCAGAGTCACAGAGTTCACTGAAGCTTTCTTT,CASRVTEFTEAFF
NA,NA,TRBV7-8,TRBJ2-7,TGTGCCACCAGGCCTAGCGTACCCTACGAGCAGTACTTC,CATRPSVPYEQYF
NA,NA,TRBV2,TRBJ2-3,TGTGCCAGCAGTGATTTTATCGGGGTCACAGATACGCAGTATTTT,CASSDFIGVTDTQYF
NA,NA,TRBV27,TRBJ1-1,TGTGCCAGCAGAGGGCAGGGCAACGGGTTAGACACTGAAGCTTTCTTT,CASRGQGNGLDTEAFF
NA,NA,TRBV27,TRBJ2-5,TGTGCCAGCAGCCCACTAACCGGCCAGCAGTACTTC,CASSPLTGQQYF